A single T cell receptor beta chain is shown here with its context. The data originate from a study of blood T cell repertoires in COVID-19. The overall study: Both acute and convalescent COVID-19 samples were obtained from the United States, Italy and Spain. The cDNA or gDNA used as material had been derived from T cells, B-cell-depleted T cells, or PBMCs.

Repertoires were generated with immunoSEQ multiplex PCR, while TCRdb's copy carries only in-frame clones and drops some. The top ten hold roughly 1.1% of the sample, which has over 300,000 clones, around four fifths seen once. The clonotype was recovered from a woman aged 45-59 years with acute or convalescent COVID-19. The sequenced material came from peripheral blood.

CDR3: CATKEAGGPPYEQYF. The DNA for the CDR3 is TGCGCCACCAAAGAAGCGGGAGGCCCCCCCTACGAGCAGTACTTC. J is TRBJ2-7 and V is TRBV5-1, with 9 nucleotides matching TRBD2. This CDR3 is built from 15 residues. CDR1 SGHRS and CDR2 YFSETQ come from the germline V gene. V shed 9 bases and J 2 bases; nucleotides not matched to a gene: 12.